This T cell receptor (beta chain) was found in a study of technical replicates of blood from a handful of donors. This CDR3 spans 15 amino acids. Germline values: CDR1 SEHNR, CDR2 FQNEAQ (reference sequence). V was clipped by 3 bases and J by 1 base, with 12 bases between them. The protocol was immunoSEQ multiplex PCR, while the TCRdb copy is restricted to in-frame clones and leaves out a portion. This table holds roughly 100,000 clones, less than 96% found once. The chain recombines TRBV7-9 with TRBJ1-1; D not resolved. The sequence came from a human donor in good health. Sequencing input: T cells isolated from PBMCs. The CDR3 loop is CASSLRSIGNTEAFF. The CDR3 coding sequence is TGTGCCAGCAGCTTGAGATCAATCGGGAACACTGAAGCTTTCTTT.